Included here is one T cell receptor (beta chain) sequence, with context. Per the study methods: Nucleated cell counts were estimated from reference gene primer amplification. Assay: immunoSEQ multiplex PCR; the TCRdb copy retains only in-frame clones and omits some. The V and J calls and clone size are taken from that table; D and trimming were inferred from the DNA. Altogether under 20,000 clones are present, around nine tenths being singletons, with the ten largest covering approximately 3%. The entry originates in a study of blood T cell repertoires in COVID-19. Study-wide background: Whether acute or convalescent, the COVID-19 samples came from the United States, Italy and Spain. In each case, the material was cDNA or gDNA derived from T cells, B-cell-depleted T cells, or PBMCs.

The clonotype originates from a human donor in a cohort sampled during active COVID-19. The sequencing input was peripheral blood.

The CDR3 DNA sequence: TGTGCCAGCAGCTCTACAGGGGGCCTTATTTCAACTAATGAAAAACTGTTTTTT. It translates to CASSSTGGLISTNEKLFF. The J gene is TRBJ1-4, the V gene TRBV5-5; TRBD1 matches at 9 bases. The CDR3 sequence is 18 residues long. CDR1 and CDR2 from the germline V gene are SGHKS and YYEKEE (reference sequence). The ends lost 3 bases at V and 0 bases at J; junction bases unmatched: 9.